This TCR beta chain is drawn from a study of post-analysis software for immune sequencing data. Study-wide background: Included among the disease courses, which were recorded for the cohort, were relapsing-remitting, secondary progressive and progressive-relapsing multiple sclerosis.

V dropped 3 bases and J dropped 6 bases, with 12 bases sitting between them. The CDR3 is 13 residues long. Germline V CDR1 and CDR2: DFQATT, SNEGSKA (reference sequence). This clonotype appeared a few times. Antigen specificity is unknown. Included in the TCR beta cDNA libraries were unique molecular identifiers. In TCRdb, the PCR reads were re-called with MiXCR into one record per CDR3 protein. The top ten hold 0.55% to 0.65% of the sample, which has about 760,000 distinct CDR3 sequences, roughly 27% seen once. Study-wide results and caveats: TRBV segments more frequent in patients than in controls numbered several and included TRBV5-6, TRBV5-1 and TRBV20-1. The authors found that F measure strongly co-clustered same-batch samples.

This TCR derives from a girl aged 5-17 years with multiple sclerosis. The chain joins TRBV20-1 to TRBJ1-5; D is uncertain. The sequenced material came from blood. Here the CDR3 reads CSASGGEGQPQHF. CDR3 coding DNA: TGCAGTGCTAGCGGTGGTGAGGGTCAGCCCCAGCATTTT.